This T cell receptor beta chain comes out of a study of T cell responses to AZD1222 COVID-19 vaccine. General observations from the study: Only after the peak T cell response were repertoires sampled. Clonal diversity was possibly underestimated, and the donors were mostly white British, with more females. Only five or six AZD1222 recipients were seropositive at baseline.

Sequencing was performed with immunoSEQ multiplex PCR; in TCRdb, only in-frame clones are kept and a portion is missing. The table shows more than 150,000 clones, with over 80% occurring only once. Comments on this clone: Its antigen is not known.

Germline CDR1 is SGDLS and CDR2 is YYNGEE. V lost 4 bases to trimming and J lost 2 bases, with 6 bases between them. There are 12 residues in the CDR3. The TCR originated in an adult in good health. V usage is TRBV9 and J usage is TRBJ1-2, with D uncertain. This specimen was peripheral blood, taken on day 0 of MenACWY control vaccination. DNA for the CDR3: TGTGCCAGCAGCTTAGAAAACTATGGCTACACCTTC. Amino acid sequence: CASSLENYGYTF.